This T cell receptor beta chain was documented in a study of T cell repertoires in cytomegalovirus infection. Per germline, CDR1 MDHEN and CDR2 SYDVKM. The CDR3 is 16 residues long. The V gene end was trimmed by 3 bases and the J gene end by 4 bases; junction bases not matched to a gene: 10. The sample holds many counts of this clonotype. TCRdb processed the reads anew with MiXCR; each CDR3 protein has one entry. The sample consists of 300,000 to 400,000 distinct CDR3 sequences, less than 20% of them appearing once. Sequences were obtained from PBMCs. The J gene is TRBJ2-7, the V gene TRBV28; 9 bases are shared with TRBD2. The receptor was derived from a human donor in good health (CMV status not recorded). Some clones in this sample may be carry-over from other donors' samples. The CDR3 loop is CASSFQHSGGSYEQYF. The CDR3 DNA reads as TGTGCCAGCAGTTTCCAGCATAGCGGGGGCTCGTACGAGCAGTACTTC.